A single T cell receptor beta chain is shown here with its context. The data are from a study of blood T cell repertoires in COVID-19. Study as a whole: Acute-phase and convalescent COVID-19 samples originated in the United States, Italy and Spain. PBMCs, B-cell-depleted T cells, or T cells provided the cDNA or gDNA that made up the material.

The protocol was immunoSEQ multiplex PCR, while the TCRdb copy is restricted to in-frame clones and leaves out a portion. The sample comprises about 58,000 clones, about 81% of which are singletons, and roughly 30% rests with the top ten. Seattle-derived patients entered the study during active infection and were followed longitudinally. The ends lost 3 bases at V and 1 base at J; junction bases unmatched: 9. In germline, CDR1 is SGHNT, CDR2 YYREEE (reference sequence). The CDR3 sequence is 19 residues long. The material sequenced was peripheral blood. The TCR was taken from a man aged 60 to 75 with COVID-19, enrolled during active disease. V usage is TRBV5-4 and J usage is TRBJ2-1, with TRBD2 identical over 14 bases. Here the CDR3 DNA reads TGTGCCAGCAGCTCGACGGGACTAGCGGGAGAGAGTTCCTACAATGAGCAGTTCTTC. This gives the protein CASSSTGLAGESSYNEQFF.